This T cell receptor (beta chain) was profiled in a study of human T cells and chemical hapten exposure. J was trimmed by 7 bases and V by 4 bases; bases with no gene match: 6. Germline V gene sequence: CDR1 SGDLS, CDR2 YYNGEE. This CDR3 spans 15 amino acids. Described time point: patch test 1, 2 weeks after DPC sensitization. Treatment described: therapeutic diphenylcyclopropenone sensitization with weekly scalp DPC. Sequencing started from total RNA isolated from unfractionated whole blood. TCRdb redid the calling of the RACE reads with MiXCR, one entry per CDR3 protein. The profile shows some 190,000 distinct CDR3 sequences, 20% to 25% of them singletons.

The rearrangement joins TRBV9 to TRBJ2-2, with 11 bases that match TRBD1. The source material was whole blood, sampled in connection with sensitization to the hapten diphenylcyclopropenone (DPC). This TCR was recovered from a woman between 45 and 65 years old with alopecia areata. Some clones in this sample may be carry-over from other donors' samples. The CDR3 reads CASSPRTGGYGELFF. The CDR3 DNA is TGTGCCAGCAGCCCCCGGACAGGGGGCTACGGGGAGCTGTTTTTT.